Listed below are T cell receptor beta chains from one sample, sequenced in a study of cytomegalovirus exposure and HLA in healthy donors. The data were produced by immunoSEQ multiplex PCR, yet TCRdb's version contains in-frame clones alone and is incomplete. The sample holds 150,000 to 200,000 clones; over 75% are singletons and the top ten take about 9.3%. Specimen: PBMCs. These receptors were obtained from a man between 18 and 29 years old in good health and CMV-seropositive. The CDR3 runs from the conserved cysteine through the conserved F or W. D genes are given only for firm matches. Some rows have no size entry. The others give once, few or many, or a class for an expanded clone.

clone size	D gene	V gene	J gene	CDR3 protein	CDR3 DNA
-	-	TRBV21-1	TRBJ2-2	CASRRDRLSGTGELFF	TGTGCCAGCAGGCGGGACAGACTAAGCGGCACCGGGGAGCTGTTTTTT
few	TRBD1	TRBV28	TRBJ1-3	CASNRQGGSGNTIYF	TGTGCCAGCAACCGACAGGGTGGCTCTGGAAACACCATATATTTT
-	-	TRBV7-9	TRBJ2-7	CASSAVVYEQYF	TGTGCCAGCAGCGCCGTAGTCTACGAGCAGTACTTC
-	TRBD2	TRBV6-4	TRBJ2-3	CASSGTSGGDTQYF	TGTGCCAGCAGTGGGACTAGCGGGGGAGATACGCAGTATTTT
few	-	TRBV4-1	TRBJ1-3	CASSRAGIVTRGNTIYF	TGCGCCAGCAGCCGGGCAGGGATAGTCACACGAGGAAACACCATATATTTT
-	-	TRBV5-4	TRBJ1-5	CASSLDGEVQPQHF	TGTGCCAGCAGCTTGGACGGGGAGGTTCAGCCCCAGCATTTT
-	-	TRBV5-1	TRBJ2-7	CASSLLRGANEQYF	TGCGCCAGCAGCTTACTCCGGGGGGCTAACGAGCAGTACTTC
-	-	TRBV30	TRBJ2-3	CAWSVTGMDTQYF	TGTGCCTGGAGTGTTACAGGGATGGATACGCAGTATTTT
-	TRBD1	TRBV7-8	TRBJ2-7	CASSLVAWLRTGSYEQYF	TGTGCCAGCAGCTTAGTAGCGTGGCTTCGGACAGGGTCCTACGAGCAGTACTTC
-	-	TRBV12-2	TRBJ2-3	CASRDNAGGRPPDTQYF	TGTGCAAGTCGCGATAATGCGGGGGGGAGACCGCCAGATACGCAGTATTTT
few	-	TRBV18	TRBJ1-2	CASSPQEGGYTF	TGTGCCAGCTCACCACAGGAGGGAGGCTACACCTTC
-	TRBD1	TRBV5-3	TRBJ2-3	CARSRRQGPTDTQYF	TGTGCCAGAAGCAGACGACAGGGGCCCACAGATACGCAGTATTTT
-	-	TRBV9	TRBJ1-1	CASSPYKNTEAFF	TGTGCCAGCAGCCCATACAAGAACACTGAAGCTTTCTTT
few	-	TRBV7-9	TRBJ2-7	CASSSTYEQYF	TGTGCCAGCAGCTCAACCTACGAGCAGTACTTC
-	-	TRBV30	TRBJ1-3	CAWRKHSGNTIYF	TGTGCCTGGCGCAAGCACTCTGGAAACACCATATATTTT
once	-	TRBV28	TRBJ2-7	CASSLRRPRPTEQYF	TGTGCCAGCAGTTTGAGGAGACCTCGACCTACGGAGCAGTACTTC
-	-	TRBV12-5	TRBJ1-2	CASGSPPLTELWNYGYTF	TGTGCTAGTGGTTCCCCCCCCCTGACAGAACTTTGGAACTATGGCTACACCTTC
-	TRBD2	TRBV13	TRBJ2-7	CASSMSLAGNYEQYF	TGTGCCAGCAGCATGTCACTAGCGGGGAACTACGAGCAGTACTTC
once	TRBD1	TRBV18	TRBJ1-3	CASSVDRGYGNTIYF	TGTGCCAGCTCAGTCGACAGGGGATATGGAAACACCATATATTTT
-	TRBD1	TRBV27	TRBJ1-2	CASSFPRGDGYTF	TGTGCCAGCAGTTTCCCCAGGGGGGATGGCTACACCTTC
-	TRBD2	TRBV6-5	TRBJ2-3	CASSSLAGGQTDTQYF	TGTGCCAGCAGTTCCCTAGCGGGGGGGCAGACAGATACGCAGTATTTT
few	TRBD1	TRBV6-5	TRBJ1-4	CASSLSGTGGREKLFF	TGTGCCAGCAGTTTAAGTGGGACAGGGGGTAGAGAAAAACTGTTTTTT
-	TRBD1	TRBV30	TRBJ1-2	CAWEGGGYGYTF	TGTGCCTGGGAAGGGGGCGGGTATGGCTACACCTTC
-	TRBD1	TRBV30	TRBJ2-7	CAWSVQQGARYEQYF	TGTGCCTGGAGTGTCCAACAGGGGGCGAGGTACGAGCAGTACTTC
-	-	TRBV27	TRBJ1-6	CASSLAGNSPLHF	TGTGCCAGCAGTCTGGCGGGGAATTCACCCCTCCACTTT
-	-	TRBV6-1	TRBJ1-5	CASCSVSQPQHF	TGTGCCAGCTGCTCGGTTTCTCAGCCCCAGCATTTT
-	-	TRBV7-2	TRBJ2-3	CAARGGVDTQYF	TGTGCCGCCCGGGGCGGGGTGGATACGCAGTATTTT
-	TRBD2	TRBV6-6	TRBJ2-2	CALREAGDRGELFF	TGTGCCCTTAGAGAAGCGGGGGATCGAGGGGAGCTGTTTTTT
-	-	TRBV11-2	TRBJ2-7	CASSLGAGTEQYF	TGTGCCAGCAGCTTAGGCGCGGGGACCGAGCAGTACTTC
-	-	TRBV7-9	TRBJ1-1	CSSSDHKRRGGTEAFF	TGTTCCAGCAGCGACCATAAACGTCGGGGGGGCACTGAAGCTTTCTTT
-	TRBD1	TRBV25-1	TRBJ1-2	CASSDGTGGAGYTF	TGTGCCAGCAGTGACGGGACAGGGGGTGCAGGCTACACCTTC
-	TRBD2	TRBV2	TRBJ2-5	CASRQTSGGSGRQYF	TGTGCCAGCAGACAGACTAGCGGGGGGTCCGGCCGCCAGTACTTC
-	-	TRBV7-2	TRBJ2-1	CASSLVTGGDLNNEQFF	TGTGCCAGCAGCTTAGTGACGGGGGGCGACTTAAACAATGAGCAGTTCTTC
-	-	TRBV6-5	TRBJ2-7	CASSAGTTHEQYF	TGTGCCAGCAGTGCCGGGACAACCCACGAGCAGTACTTC
-	TRBD2	TRBV11-2	TRBJ2-7	CASRLPGSGGYEQYF	TGTGCCAGCAGACTACCGGGGTCCGGGGGGTACGAGCAGTACTTC
-	TRBD2	TRBV11-2	TRBJ2-3	CASSLGLADTDTQYF	TGTGCCAGCAGCTTAGGGCTAGCGGACACAGATACGCAGTATTTT
-	TRBD1	TRBV5-1	TRBJ1-3	CASSPGTGVILSGNTIYF	TGCGCCAGCAGCCCCGGGACAGGGGTAATTCTCTCTGGAAACACCATATATTTT
-	TRBD1	TRBV11-2	TRBJ1-2	CASTLTGGYGYTF	TGTGCCAGCACCTTAACAGGGGGCTATGGCTACACCTTC
once	-	TRBV6-1	TRBJ1-1	CASSEVRGRDTEAFF	TGTGCCAGCAGTGAGGTCAGGGGCCGGGACACTGAAGCTTTCTTT
-	-	TRBV4-3	TRBJ1-1	CASSQEQVTEAFF	TGCGCCAGCAGCCAAGAACAGGTTACTGAAGCTTTCTTT
-	-	TRBV27	TRBJ2-7	CASSPQGRALSSYEQYF	TGTGCCAGCAGTCCCCAGGGGAGGGCTCTAAGCTCCTACGAGCAGTACTTC
-	-	TRBV6-5	TRBJ1-4	CASSYREKSPEKLFF	TGTGCCAGCAGTTATAGGGAGAAATCTCCAGAAAAACTGTTTTTT
-	TRBD1	TRBV4-3	TRBJ1-2	CVSSQAGQGGNYGYTF	TGCGTCAGCAGCCAGGCTGGACAGGGGGGTAACTATGGCTACACCTTC
few	-	TRBV7-4	TRBJ2-7	CASSPPGSYEQYF	TGTGCCAGCAGCCCCCCAGGGTCCTACGAGCAGTACTTC
once	-	TRBV5-8	TRBJ1-5	CASSLTGLNQPQHF	TGTGCCAGCAGCTTGACAGGGTTGAATCAGCCCCAGCATTTT
-	-	TRBV9	TRBJ2-3	CASSVGWGSTDTQYF	TGTGCCAGCAGCGTAGGGTGGGGCAGCACAGATACGCAGTATTTT
-	-	TRBV6-1	TRBJ2-7	CASSEFYSRFDEQYF	TGTGCCAGCAGTGAATTCTACTCTAGATTTGACGAGCAGTACTTC
-	TRBD1	TRBV2	TRBJ1-2	CASIRDRGPGYTF	TGTGCCAGCATTCGGGACAGGGGGCCGGGCTACACCTTC
-	TRBD1	TRBV6-1	TRBJ2-5	CASRGQGQETQYF	TGTGCCAGCAGGGGACAGGGCCAAGAGACCCAGTACTTC
-	-	TRBV6-5	TRBJ2-7	CASSYLGSTYEQYF	TGTGCCAGCAGTTACCTCGGTTCCACTTACGAGCAGTACTTC
once	TRBD1	TRBV7-3	TRBJ2-1	CASSSDRGLHNEQFF	TGTGCCAGCAGCTCCGACAGGGGGCTACACAATGAGCAGTTCTTC
-	-	TRBV11-2	TRBJ2-7	CASSPFRGMGYEQYF	TGTGCCAGCAGCCCCTTTCGGGGGATGGGCTACGAGCAGTACTTC
once	-	TRBV6-5	TRBJ1-3	CASSQTTAGNTIYF	TGTGCCAGCAGCCAAACGACAGCTGGAAACACCATATATTTT
-	TRBD2	TRBV29-1	TRBJ2-1	CSVDAGVYNEQFF	TGCAGCGTTGACGCGGGGGTCTACAATGAGCAGTTCTTC